This TCR beta chain emerged from a study of CD8 T cells in ankylosing spondylitis. TCRdb fed the 5' RACE reads into MiXCR, producing one record per CDR3 protein. Of about 360,000 distinct CDR3 sequences listed, roughly 20% were seen once; the top ten hold around 14%. Trimming cost V 0 bases and J 2 bases, with 11 bases left between them. The CDR3 is made up of 16 amino acids. Per germline, CDR1 LGHNA and CDR2 YNFKEQ. The chain uses TRBV4-2 and TRBJ2-1, with D possibly being TRBD1 or TRBD2 (5 bases each). The source is a male donor with ankylosing spondylitis or in good health (not recorded which). Sequencing used blood, either unsorted or a sorted T cell fraction (not recorded which). The CDR3 protein is CASSQDGGTPYNEQFF. CDR3 bases: TGTGCCAGCAGCCAAGATGGTGGGACCCCCTACAATGAGCAGTTCTTC.